The clone carrying this T cell receptor beta chain has just one count. Its matching antigen is unknown. Profiled with immunoSEQ multiplex PCR; TCRdb holds only in-frame clones, not every one. The sample shows some 82,000 clones, around 86% of them seen only once. This sample stems from a study of graft-versus-host responses after intestinal transplantation. Study at large: Isolated intestinal, liver-intestinal, or multivisceral transplants had been given to the recipients. Induction using anti-thymocyte globulin, followed by tacrolimus and steroids for about 3 years, was given to all recipients.

Study results and caveats: After transplant, early declines in HvG clones were associated with peak levels of circulating GvH clones.

The sequence came from a human donor who was the organ donor for an intestinal transplant. This specimen was unstimulated CD8+ T cells sorted from spleen or lymph node cells, taken before transplant.

CDR3 coding DNA: TGCAGCGTTGTCTTAAGCACAGATACGCAGTATTTT. Amino acid sequence: CSVVLSTDTQYF. The chain uses TRBV29-1 and TRBJ2-3; D not resolved. V was shortened by 4 bases and J by 0 bases, with 5 bases between the two germline ends. This CDR3 is 12 amino acids long. Germline lookup yields CDR1 SQVTM and CDR2 ANQGSEA.